These T cell receptor beta chains were read from a single sample in a study of shared clonotypes between healthy human individuals. Measured with immunoSEQ multiplex PCR; TCRdb has only the in-frame clones, and not every one. Counted here are about 2 million clones, about 95% occurring once; the ten biggest clones make up roughly 0.13%. Sample: naive CD4+ T cells sorted from blood. These TCRs come from a man aged 18 to 30 in good health. Each CDR3 is given with its conserved first and last residue. Fields, in order: CDR3 protein, V gene, J gene.

CASSPTGTAAYEQYF,TRBV6-5,TRBJ2-7
CSVAGTSGTSSYNEQFF,TRBV29-1,TRBJ2-1
CASGYGLETQYF,TRBV4-2,TRBJ2-5
CANGGQGSTSGRNNEQYF,TRBV10-1,TRBJ2-7
CASSQGLSGGVADTQYF,TRBV4-2,TRBJ2-3
CASSPRLGRGYQETQYF,TRBV18,TRBJ2-5
CASGGQGGEQYF,TRBV2,TRBJ2-7
CASTRTGGSPLHF,TRBV25-1,TRBJ1-6
CASRLAGTDTQYF,TRBV6-1,TRBJ2-3
CASSGEGQGNTEAFF,TRBV9,TRBJ1-1